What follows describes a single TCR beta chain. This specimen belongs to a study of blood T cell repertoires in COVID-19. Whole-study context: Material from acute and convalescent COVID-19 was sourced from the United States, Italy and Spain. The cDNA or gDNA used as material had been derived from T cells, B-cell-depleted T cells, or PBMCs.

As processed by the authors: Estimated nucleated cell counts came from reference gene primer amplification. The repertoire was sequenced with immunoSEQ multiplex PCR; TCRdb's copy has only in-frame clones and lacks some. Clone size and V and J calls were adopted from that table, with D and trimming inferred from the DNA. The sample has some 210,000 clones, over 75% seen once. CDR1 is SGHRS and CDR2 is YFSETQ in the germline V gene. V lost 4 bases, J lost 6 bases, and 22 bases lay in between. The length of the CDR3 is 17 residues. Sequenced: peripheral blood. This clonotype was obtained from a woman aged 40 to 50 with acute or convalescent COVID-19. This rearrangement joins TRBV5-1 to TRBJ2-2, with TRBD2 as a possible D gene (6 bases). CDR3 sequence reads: CASSPRRDGGLAGELFF. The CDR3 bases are TGCGCCAGCAGCCCGAGAAGAGATGGAGGGCTCGCCGGGGAGCTGTTTTTT.